This paragraph reports one T cell receptor beta chain. Antigen unknown. The data belong to a study of T-cell memory formation after mild COVID-19. Study information: TCR clusters were mostly confined to one donor each. Study conclusions and caveats: Clones which contracted sat mainly in CM and EM if CD4+, and in EMRA if CD8+.

Germline V gene data show CDR1 as SGDLS and CDR2 as YYNGEE. V lost 5 bases and J 2 bases, leaving 10 bases between the germline ends. This CDR3 region has 14 residues. TCRdb re-derived calls from the 5' RACE reads in MiXCR, one entry per CDR3 protein. The sample holds about 130,000 distinct CDR3 sequences, about 15% seen once. The chain combines TRBV9 with TRBJ2-2; D possibly corresponds to TRBD2 (6 bases). The source is a man aged 18 to 30 who had mild COVID-19 (a few samples of this study predate the infection). Cell type and time point are not known. Sample: PBMCs or a T cell subset sorted from them (not recorded which). The CDR3 loop is CASRTGGNTGELFF. The CDR3 region has the DNA TGTGCCAGCAGAACCGGGGGAAACACCGGGGAGCTGTTTTTT.